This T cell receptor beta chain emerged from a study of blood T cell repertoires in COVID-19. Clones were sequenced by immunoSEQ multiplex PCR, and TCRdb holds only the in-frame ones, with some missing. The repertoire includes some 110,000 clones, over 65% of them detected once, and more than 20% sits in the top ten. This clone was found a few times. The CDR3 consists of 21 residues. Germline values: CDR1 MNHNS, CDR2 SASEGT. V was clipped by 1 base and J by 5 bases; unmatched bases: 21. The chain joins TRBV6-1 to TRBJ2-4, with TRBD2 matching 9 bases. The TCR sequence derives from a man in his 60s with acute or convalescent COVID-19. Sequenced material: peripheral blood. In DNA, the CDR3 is TGTGCCAGCAGTGAAGGCGGCTATTACGGGACAAGCGGGAGGCCTGAAAACATTCAGTACTTC. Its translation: CASSEGGYYGTSGRPENIQYF.